This T cell receptor beta chain originates from a study of vaccination effects on CD4 cells after COVID-19. The assay was immunoSEQ multiplex PCR, and TCRdb's table has in-frame clones only and misses some. This sample has around 79,000 clones, with 78% found just once. In the ViraFEST assay, antigen-specific CD4+ clonotypes were identified by expansion after peptide-pool stimulation. Having been cultured for roughly 9 days, the cells underwent CD4+ T cell isolation. In the vaccine recipients, nucleocapsid antibodies were negative and there was no prior SARS-CoV-2 infection. On this clone itself: Its target is unknown.

Germline CDR1 is SGHRS and CDR2 is YFSETQ. The junction had 7 bases not matched to a gene; V was cut back by 0 bases and J by 7 bases. The CDR3 runs 15 residues. The TCR comes from a human donor who received a COVID-19 vaccine. V is TRBV5-1 and J is TRBJ1-5; TRBD1 matches at 7 bases. Sequenced here: CD4+ T cells from PBMCs cultured with SARS-CoV-2 spike peptides, sampled before COVID-19 vaccination. The CDR3 is CASSLAGQEQQPQHF. Here the CDR3 DNA reads TGCGCCAGCAGCTTGGCCGGACAGGAACAACAGCCCCAGCATTTT.